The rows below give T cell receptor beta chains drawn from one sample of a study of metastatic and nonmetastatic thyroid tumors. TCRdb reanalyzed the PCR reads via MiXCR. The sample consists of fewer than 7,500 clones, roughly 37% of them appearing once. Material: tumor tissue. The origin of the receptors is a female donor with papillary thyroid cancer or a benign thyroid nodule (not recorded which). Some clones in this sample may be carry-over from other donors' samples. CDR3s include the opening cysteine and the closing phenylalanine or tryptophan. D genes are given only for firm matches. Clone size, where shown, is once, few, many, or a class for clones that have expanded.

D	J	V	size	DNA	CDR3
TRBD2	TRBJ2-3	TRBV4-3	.	TGCGCCATCAGCCAGGTGACTAGCACAGATACGCAGTACTTT	CAISQVTSTDTQYF
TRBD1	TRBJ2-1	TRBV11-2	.	TGTGCCAGCAGCTTATATGGGGCAGGGACAGCCTACAATGAGCAGTTCTTC	CASSLYGAGTAYNEQFF
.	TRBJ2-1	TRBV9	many	TGTGCCAGCAGCGTAGTAGTAGGGTTGGGTGAGCAGTTCTTC	CASSVVVGLGEQFF
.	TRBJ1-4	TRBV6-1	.	TGTGCCAGCAGTGGTAGGGGGACTAATGAAAAACTGTTTTTT	CASSGRGTNEKLFF
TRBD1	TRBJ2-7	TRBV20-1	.	TGCAGTGCTAGAGATCCCCGGACAGGGAGTCGAGAGCAGTACTTC	CSARDPRTGSREQYF
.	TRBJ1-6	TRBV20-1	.	TGCAGTGCTAGAGATGGACAGCTCTTCTATAATTCACCCCTCCACTTT	CSARDGQLFYNSPLHF
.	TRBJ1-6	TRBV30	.	TGTGCCTGGAGTCGGAACAGGGCTGGGTCACCCCTCCACTTT	CAWSRNRAGSPLHF
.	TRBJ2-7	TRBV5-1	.	TGCGCCAGCAGCTTGGGGGCAGGGTCCCCCTACGAGCAGTACTTC	CASSLGAGSPYEQYF
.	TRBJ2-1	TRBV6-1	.	TGTGCCAGCTCTCCACCACCAGGGAGCTCCTACAATGAGCAGTTCTTC	CASSPPPGSSYNEQFF
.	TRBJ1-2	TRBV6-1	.	TGTGCCAGCAGTGAACCCGGGACACTGAACTATGGCTACACCTTC	CASSEPGTLNYGYTF